This TCR beta chain was obtained from a study of shared clonotypes between healthy human individuals. J lost 2 bases, V lost 0 bases, and 12 bases had no gene match. The CDR3 runs to 19 residues. From germline, CDR1 is MNHEY and CDR2 SMNVEV (reference sequence). Recent acute infections and vaccinations were absent in the healthy HIV-negative adult donors. Donors comprised only Caucasian adults living in Nashville, Tennessee. The CD4+ fraction was divided into a CD45RA+ naive subset and a CD45RA-negative memory subset. Over several immunoSEQ plates, each subset's genomic DNA was distributed in even portions. TCRdb's copy holds only in-frame clones and misses some; the assay was immunoSEQ multiplex PCR. The top ten hold about 0.13% of the sample, which has millions of clones, roughly nine tenths seen once.

The receptor was derived from a man between 18 and 29 years old in good health. V usage is TRBV27 and J usage is TRBJ2-3; the match to TRBD2 covers 9 bases. The sample consisted of naive CD4+ T cells sorted from blood. Specified subset: CD45RA+ positively selected. The CDR3 region is CASSLSRAGGPISTDTQYF. For the CDR3, the DNA is TGTGCCAGCAGTTTATCTCGAGCGGGGGGCCCGATTTCCACAGATACGCAGTATTTT.